The entry that follows covers one T cell receptor (beta chain) sequence. Its antigen is unidentified. TCR libraries were built from around 0.45 ug of total RNA by linear amplification. TCRdb reprocessed the reads via MiXCR and lists one record per CDR3 protein. Seen here are roughly 200,000 distinct CDR3 sequences, about 76% observed once, and the top ten hold 2.3%. The CDR3 totals 14 residues. V was trimmed by 3 bases and J by 6 bases, leaving 15 bases between them. The germline gives CDR1 SQVTM, CDR2 ANQGSEA. The data were taken from a study of healthy donors' naive CD4 and CD8 T cells. Study-level information: Donors, half of them female, were 20-25, 40-50 or 60-70 years old. The study, taken as a whole, reports: Positive CDR3 charge linked to CD4+ cells, negative to CD8+ cells.

The V and J genes are TRBV29-1 and TRBJ2-1; the D gene is possibly TRBD2 (5 bases). This receptor was identified in a pool of human donors in good health; the sample pools cells from several healthy donors. What was sequenced was naive CD4+ and CD8+ T cells sorted from blood, pooled from several donors. The CDR3 DNA reads TGCAGCGTTGACGGTGCGAGGGAAGCCAATGAGCAGTTCTTC. It yields the protein CSVDGAREANEQFF.